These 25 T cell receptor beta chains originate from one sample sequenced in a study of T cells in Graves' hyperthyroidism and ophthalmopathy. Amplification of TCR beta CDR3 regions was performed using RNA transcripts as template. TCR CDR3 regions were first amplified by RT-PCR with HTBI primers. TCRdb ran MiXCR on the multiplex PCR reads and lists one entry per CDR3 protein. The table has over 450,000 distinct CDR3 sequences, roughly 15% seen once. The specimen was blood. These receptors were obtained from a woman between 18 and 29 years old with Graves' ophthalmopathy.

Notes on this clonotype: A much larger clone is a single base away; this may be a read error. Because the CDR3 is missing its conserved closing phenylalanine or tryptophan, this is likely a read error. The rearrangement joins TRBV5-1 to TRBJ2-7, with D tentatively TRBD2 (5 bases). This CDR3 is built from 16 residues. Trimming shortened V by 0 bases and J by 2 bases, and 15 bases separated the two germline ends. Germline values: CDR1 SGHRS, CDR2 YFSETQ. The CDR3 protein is CASSLAVTTQTYEQYL. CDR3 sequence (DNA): TGCGCCAGCAGCTTGGCAGTGACTACCCAGACCTACGAGCAGTACCTC.

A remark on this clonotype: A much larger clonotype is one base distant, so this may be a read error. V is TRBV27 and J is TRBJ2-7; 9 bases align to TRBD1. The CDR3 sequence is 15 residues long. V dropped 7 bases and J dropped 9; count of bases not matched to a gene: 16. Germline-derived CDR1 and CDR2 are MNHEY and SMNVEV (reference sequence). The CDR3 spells CASKTGGESKAGQYF. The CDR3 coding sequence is TGTGCCAGCAAAACAGGGGGCGAGAGCAAAGCCGGGCAGTACTTC.

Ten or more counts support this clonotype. CDR3 sequence reads: CASEGYSYNEQFF. CDR3 in DNA: TGTGCCAGTGAGGGCTACTCCTACAATGAGCAGTTCTTC. The chain recombines TRBV6-1 with TRBJ2-1; a weak D match, TRBD2 (5 bases). This CDR3 comprises 13 residues. V gave up 9 bases and J gave up 0 bases, with 9 bases separating them. Germline V gene data show CDR1 as MNHNS and CDR2 as SASEGT.

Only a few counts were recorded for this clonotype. CDR3 protein: CASGDGKNTEAFF. The CDR3 DNA follows: TGTGCCAGTGGGGACGGAAAAAACACTGAAGCTTTCTTT. The V gene is TRBV19, the J gene TRBJ1-1; possible D gene TRBD1, 5 bases. The V and J ends lost 8 bases and 2 bases respectively, with 12 bases between them. Germline lookup yields CDR1 LNHDA and CDR2 SQIVND (reference sequence). This CDR3 has 13 amino acids.

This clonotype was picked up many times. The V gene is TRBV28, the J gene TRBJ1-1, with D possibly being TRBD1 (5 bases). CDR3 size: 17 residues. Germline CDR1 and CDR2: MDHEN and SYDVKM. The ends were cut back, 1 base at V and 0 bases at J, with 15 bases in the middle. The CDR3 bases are TGTGCCAGCAGTTTATCGGGTCGGACAACTATGAACACTGAAGCTTTCTTT. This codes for CASSLSGRTTMNTEAFF.

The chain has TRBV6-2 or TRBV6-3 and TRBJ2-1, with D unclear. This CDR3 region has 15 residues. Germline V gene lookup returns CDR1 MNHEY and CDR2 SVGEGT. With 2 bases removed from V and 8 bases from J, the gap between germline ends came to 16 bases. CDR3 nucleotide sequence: TGTGCCAGCAGTTACGGAGTCAGGAAGGATGATGAGCAGTTCTTC. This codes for CASSYGVRKDDEQFF.

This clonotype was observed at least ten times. The CDR3 nucleotides are TGTGCCACCAGCAGAACCGGGACCTACTACGAGCAGTACTTC. Translation: CATSRTGTYYEQYF. This sequence joins TRBV15 and TRBJ2-7, with D perhaps matching TRBD1 or TRBD2 (5 bases each). Between the trimmed V and J ends, which lost 2 bases and 3 bases, there was a span of 11 bases. Germline CDR1 and CDR2: LNHNV and YYDKDF (reference sequence). This CDR3 region has 14 residues.

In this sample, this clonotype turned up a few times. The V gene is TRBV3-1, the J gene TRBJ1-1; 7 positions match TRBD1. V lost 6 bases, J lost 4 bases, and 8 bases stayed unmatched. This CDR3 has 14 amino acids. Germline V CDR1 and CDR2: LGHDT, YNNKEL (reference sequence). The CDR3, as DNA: TGTGCCAGCAGTCAAAGACAGGGCGGCACTGAAGCTTTCTTT. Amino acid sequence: CASSQRQGGTEAFF.

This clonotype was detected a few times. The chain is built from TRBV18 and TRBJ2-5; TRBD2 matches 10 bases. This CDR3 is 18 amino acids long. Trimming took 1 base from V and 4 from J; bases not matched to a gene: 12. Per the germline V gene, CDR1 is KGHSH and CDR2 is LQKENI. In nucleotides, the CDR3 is TGTGCCAGCTCACCACAGCTAGCGGGAGAAGTAGGCGGAGAGACCCAGTACTTC. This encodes CASSPQLAGEVGGETQYF.

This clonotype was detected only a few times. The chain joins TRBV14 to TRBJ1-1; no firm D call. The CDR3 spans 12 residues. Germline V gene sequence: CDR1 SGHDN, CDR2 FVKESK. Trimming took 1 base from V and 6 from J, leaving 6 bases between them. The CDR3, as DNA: TGTGCCAGCAGCCAAGTGGCAGCTGAAGCTTTCTTT. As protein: CASSQVAAEAFF.

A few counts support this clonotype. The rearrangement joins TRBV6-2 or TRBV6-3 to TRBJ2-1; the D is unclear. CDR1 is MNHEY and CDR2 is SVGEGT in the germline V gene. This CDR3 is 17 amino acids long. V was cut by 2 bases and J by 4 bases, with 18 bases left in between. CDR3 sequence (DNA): TGTGCCAGCAGTTACGATGTGCGGCAGATTTCATACAATGAGCAGTTCTTC. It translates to CASSYDVRQISYNEQFF.

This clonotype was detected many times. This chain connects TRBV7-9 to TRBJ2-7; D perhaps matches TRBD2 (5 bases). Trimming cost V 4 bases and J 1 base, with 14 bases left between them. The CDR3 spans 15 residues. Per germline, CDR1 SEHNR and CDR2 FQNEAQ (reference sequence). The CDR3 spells CASSSGIVRSYEQYF. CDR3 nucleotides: TGTGCCAGCAGCTCCGGGATAGTGAGGTCCTACGAGCAGTACTTC.

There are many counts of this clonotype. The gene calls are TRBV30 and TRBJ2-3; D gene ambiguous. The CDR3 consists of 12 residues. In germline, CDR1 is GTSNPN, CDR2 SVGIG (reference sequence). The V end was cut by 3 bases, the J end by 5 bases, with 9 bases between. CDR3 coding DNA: TGTGCCTGGAGCCAGTTTTTAGATACGCAGTATTTT. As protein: CAWSQFLDTQYF.

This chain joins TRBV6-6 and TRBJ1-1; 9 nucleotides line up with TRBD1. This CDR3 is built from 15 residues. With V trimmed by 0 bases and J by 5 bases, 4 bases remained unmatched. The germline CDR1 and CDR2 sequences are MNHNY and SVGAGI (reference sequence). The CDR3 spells CASSYSNRGLTEAFF. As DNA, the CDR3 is TGTGCCAGCAGTTACTCGAACAGGGGGCTTACTGAAGCTTTCTTT.

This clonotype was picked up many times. The CDR3 loop reads CASSLERPNTEAFF. The CDR3 DNA is TGCGCCAGCAGCTTGGAGAGGCCGAACACTGAAGCTTTCTTT. The chain combines TRBV5-1 with TRBJ1-1; D unclear. This CDR3 contains 14 residues. V gave up 0 bases and J gave up 1 base, with 7 bases separating them. Germline V gene lookup returns CDR1 SGHRS and CDR2 YFSETQ.

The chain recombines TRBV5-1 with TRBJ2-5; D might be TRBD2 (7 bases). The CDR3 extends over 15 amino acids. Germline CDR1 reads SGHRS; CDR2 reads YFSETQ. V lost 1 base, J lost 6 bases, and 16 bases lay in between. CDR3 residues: CASSLSRGGPKTQYF. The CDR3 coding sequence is TGCGCCAGCAGCTTGTCTAGGGGGGGGCCCAAGACCCAGTACTTC. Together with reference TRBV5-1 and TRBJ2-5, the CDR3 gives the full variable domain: KAGVTQTPRYLIKTRGQQVTLSCSPISGHRSVSWYQQTPGQGLQFLFEYFSETQRNKGNFPGRFSGRQFSNSRSEMNVSTLELGDSALYLCASSLSRGGPKTQYFGPGTRLLVL.

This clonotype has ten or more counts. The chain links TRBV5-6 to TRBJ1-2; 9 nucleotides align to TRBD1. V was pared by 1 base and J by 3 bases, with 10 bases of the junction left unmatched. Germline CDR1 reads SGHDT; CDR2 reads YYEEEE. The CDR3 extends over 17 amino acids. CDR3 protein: CASSLLRLRDRDYGYTF. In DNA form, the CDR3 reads TGTGCCAGCAGCTTGCTAAGACTCCGGGACAGGGACTATGGCTACACCTTC. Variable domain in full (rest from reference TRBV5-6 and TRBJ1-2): DAGVTQSPTHLIKTRGQQVTLRCSPKSGHDTVSWYQQALGQGPQFIFQYYEEEERQRGNFPDRFSGHQFPNYSSELNVNALLLGDSALYLCASSLLRLRDRDYGYTFGSGTRLTVV.

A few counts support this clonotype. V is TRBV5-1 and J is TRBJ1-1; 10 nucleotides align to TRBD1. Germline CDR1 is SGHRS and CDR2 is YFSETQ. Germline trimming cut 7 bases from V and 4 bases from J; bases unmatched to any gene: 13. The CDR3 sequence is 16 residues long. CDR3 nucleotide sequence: TGCGCCAGCCGGGACAGGGGTTTTAGAGGGGTCACTGAAGCTTTCTTT. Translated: CASRDRGFRGVTEAFF. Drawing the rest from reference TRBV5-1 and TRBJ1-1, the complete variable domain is KAGVTQTPRYLIKTRGQQVTLSCSPISGHRSVSWYQQTPGQGLQFLFEYFSETQRNKGNFPGRFSGRQFSNSRSEMNVSTLELGDSALYLCASRDRGFRGVTEAFFGQGTRLTVV.

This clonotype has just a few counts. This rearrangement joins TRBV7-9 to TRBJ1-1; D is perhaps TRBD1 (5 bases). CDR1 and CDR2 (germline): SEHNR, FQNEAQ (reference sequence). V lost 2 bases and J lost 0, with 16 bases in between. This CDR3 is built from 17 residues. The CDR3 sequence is CASSLLAGWVLNTEAFF. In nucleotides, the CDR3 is TGTGCCAGCAGCTTACTGGCAGGGTGGGTTCTGAACACTGAAGCTTTCTTT. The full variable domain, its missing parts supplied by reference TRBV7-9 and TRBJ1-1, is DTGVSQNPRHKITKRGQNVTFRCDPISEHNRLYWYRQTLGQGPEFLTYFQNEAQLEKSRLLSDRFSAERPKGSFSTLEIQRTEQGDSAMYLCASSLLAGWVLNTEAFFGQGTRLTVV.

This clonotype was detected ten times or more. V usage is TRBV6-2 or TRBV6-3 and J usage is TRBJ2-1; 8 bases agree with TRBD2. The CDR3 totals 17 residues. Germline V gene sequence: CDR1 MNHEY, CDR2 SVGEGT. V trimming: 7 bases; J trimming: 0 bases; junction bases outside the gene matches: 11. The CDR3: CASTPSSGTSSYNEQFF. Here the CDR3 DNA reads TGTGCCAGCACGCCCTCCTCCGGGACTAGCTCCTACAATGAGCAGTTCTTC.

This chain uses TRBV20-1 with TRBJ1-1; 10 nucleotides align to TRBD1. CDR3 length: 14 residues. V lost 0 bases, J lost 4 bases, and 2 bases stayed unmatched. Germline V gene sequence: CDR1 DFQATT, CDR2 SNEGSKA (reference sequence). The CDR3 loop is CSARDGQGVTEAFF. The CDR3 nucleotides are TGCAGTGCTAGAGATGGACAGGGGGTCACTGAAGCTTTCTTT.

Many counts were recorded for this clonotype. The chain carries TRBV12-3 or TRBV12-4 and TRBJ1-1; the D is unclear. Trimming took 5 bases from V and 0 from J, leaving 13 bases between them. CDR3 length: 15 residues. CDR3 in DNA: TGTGCCAGCAGTCAGTATTACCAATTGAACACTGAAGCTTTCTTT. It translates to CASSQYYQLNTEAFF.

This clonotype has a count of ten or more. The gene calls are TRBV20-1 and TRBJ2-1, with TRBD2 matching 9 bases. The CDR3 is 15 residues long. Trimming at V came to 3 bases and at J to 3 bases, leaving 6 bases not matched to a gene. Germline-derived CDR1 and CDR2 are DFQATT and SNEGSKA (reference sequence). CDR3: CSARESGRIYNEQFF. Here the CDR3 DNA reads TGCAGTGCTAGGGAGAGCGGGAGGATCTACAATGAGCAGTTCTTC.

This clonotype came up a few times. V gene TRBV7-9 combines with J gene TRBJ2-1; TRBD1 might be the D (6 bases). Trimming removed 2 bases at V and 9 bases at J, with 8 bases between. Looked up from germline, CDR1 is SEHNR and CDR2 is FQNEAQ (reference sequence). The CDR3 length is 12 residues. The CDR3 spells CASSLRDTEQFF. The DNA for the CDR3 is TGTGCCAGCAGCTTACGGGACACTGAGCAGTTCTTC.

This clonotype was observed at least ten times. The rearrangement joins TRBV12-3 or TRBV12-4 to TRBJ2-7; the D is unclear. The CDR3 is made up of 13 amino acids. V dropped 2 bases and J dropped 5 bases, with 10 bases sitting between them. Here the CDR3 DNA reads TGTGCCAGCAGTTTAAGTGTGGGTCACGAGCAGTACTTC. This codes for CASSLSVGHEQYF.